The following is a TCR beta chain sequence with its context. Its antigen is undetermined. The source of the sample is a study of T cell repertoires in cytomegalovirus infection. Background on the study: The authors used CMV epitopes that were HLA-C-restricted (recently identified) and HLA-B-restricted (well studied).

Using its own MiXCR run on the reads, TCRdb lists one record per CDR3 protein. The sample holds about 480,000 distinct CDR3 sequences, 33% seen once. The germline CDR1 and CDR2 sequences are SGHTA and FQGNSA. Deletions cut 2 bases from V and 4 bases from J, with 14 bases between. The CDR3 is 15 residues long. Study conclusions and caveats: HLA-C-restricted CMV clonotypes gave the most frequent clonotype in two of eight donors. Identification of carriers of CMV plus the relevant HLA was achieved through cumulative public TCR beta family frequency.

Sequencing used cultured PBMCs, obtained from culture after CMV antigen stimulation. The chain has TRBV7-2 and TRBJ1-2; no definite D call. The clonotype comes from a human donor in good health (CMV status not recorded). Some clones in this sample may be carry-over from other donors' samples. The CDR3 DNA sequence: TGTGCCAGCAGCTTATTTGGTGCTGGTCTCTATGGCTACACCTTC. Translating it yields CASSLFGAGLYGYTF.